This TCR beta chain was found in a study of T cells expressing NK-cell markers. Study-wide context: Sequencing of TCR beta repertoires drew on sorted CD3+CD56+NKG2C+, CD3+CD56+NKG2C- and CD3+CD56-NKG2C+ T cells.

The authors made TCR beta cDNA libraries by 5'RACE template switching. This switching added a universal primer site and UMIs. TCRdb reprocessed the 5' RACE reads and keeps a single row for each CDR3 protein, giving no DNA. This sample's table reports some 390,000 distinct CDR3 sequences. Material for sequencing was blood T cells: a sorted CD56 or NKG2C T cell subset, CD4+ or CD8+ T cells, or bulk PBMC T cells (not recorded which). The clonotype was recovered from a woman aged 50 to 60 in good health.

The CDR3 is CASSVVGVGTDTQYF. J is TRBJ2-3 and V is TRBV9. Germline CDR1 SGDLS, CDR2 YYNGEE. The CDR3 has 15 residues.